This is a list of T cell receptor beta chains from one sample in a study of cytomegalovirus exposure and HLA in healthy donors. Produced via immunoSEQ multiplex PCR; TCRdb's table is partial and in-frame only. Among about 110,000 clones listed, under 80% were seen once. The sequencing sample was made of PBMCs. Receptors originate from a man in his sixties in good health and CMV-seronegative. Both conserved end residues are part of each CDR3. Each record gives: J gene, V gene, D gene, clone size, CDR3 protein, CDR3 DNA. D genes are given only for firm matches. Expanded clones are given a class, and other clones once, few, many or no size at all.

J: TRBJ1-5; V: TRBV5-6; D: NA; size: NA; CDR3: CASSLWQGLNQPQHF; DNA: TGTGCCAGCAGCTTGTGGCAGGGGCTAAATCAGCCCCAGCATTTT
J: TRBJ1-5; V: TRBV28; D: TRBD1; size: NA; CDR3: CASTTGGAGNQPQHF; DNA: TGTGCCAGCACCACAGGGGGCGCGGGCAATCAGCCCCAGCATTTT
J: TRBJ2-2; V: TRBV21-1; D: NA; size: once; CDR3: CASSKGVSGVGELFF; DNA: TGTGCCAGCAGCAAAGGTGTTAGCGGGGTCGGGGAGCTGTTTTTT
J: TRBJ2-3; V: TRBV10-2; D: TRBD1; size: NA; CDR3: CASSGVGQGIGDTQYF; DNA: TGCGCCAGCAGTGGGGTAGGACAGGGGATCGGCGATACGCAGTATTTT
J: TRBJ2-5; V: TRBV5-6; D: TRBD2; size: NA; CDR3: CASSPNPPTSGGASETQYF; DNA: TGTGCCAGCAGCCCAAACCCCCCTACTAGCGGGGGGGCATCAGAGACCCAGTACTTC
J: TRBJ1-2; V: TRBV29-1; D: TRBD1; size: NA; CDR3: CSVRDRDYGYTF; DNA: TGCAGCGTTAGGGACAGGGACTATGGCTACACCTTC
J: TRBJ1-4; V: TRBV7-9; D: NA; size: NA; CDR3: CASSSNAGEKLFF; DNA: TGTGCCAGCAGCTCCAACGCGGGGGAAAAACTGTTTTTT
J: TRBJ1-1; V: TRBV28; D: NA; size: few; CDR3: CASTGRTEAFF; DNA: TGTGCCAGCACAGGGCGCACTGAAGCTTTCTTT
J: TRBJ2-5; V: TRBV28; D: TRBD2; size: NA; CDR3: CASSSGGAGPGETQYF; DNA: TGTGCCAGCAGCTCCGGGGGAGCGGGGCCCGGGGAGACCCAGTACTTC
J: TRBJ1-4; V: TRBV6-1; D: NA; size: NA; CDR3: CASTRGYNEKLFF; DNA: TGTGCCAGCACTAGGGGCTATAATGAAAAACTGTTTTTT
J: TRBJ1-2; V: TRBV28; D: TRBD1; size: NA; CDR3: CASGQGDWYGYTF; DNA: TGTGCCAGCGGCCAGGGGGATTGGTATGGCTACACCTTC
J: TRBJ1-3; V: TRBV9; D: NA; size: NA; CDR3: CASSVDRNGNTIYF; DNA: TGTGCCAGCAGCGTAGACAGGAATGGAAACACCATATATTTT
J: TRBJ1-6; V: TRBV6-1; D: NA; size: NA; CDR3: CASSELGGNNSPLHF; DNA: TGTGCCAGCAGTGAGTTAGGGGGAAATAATTCACCCCTCCACTTT
J: TRBJ2-2; V: TRBV5-1; D: TRBD1; size: NA; CDR3: CASSLAGQGPSNTGELFF; DNA: TGCGCCAGCAGCTTGGCGGGACAGGGCCCCTCGAACACCGGGGAGCTGTTTTTT
J: TRBJ2-5; V: TRBV9; D: NA; size: NA; CDR3: CASSEEGRETQYF; DNA: TGTGCCAGCAGCGAGGAGGGAAGGGAGACCCAGTACTTC
J: TRBJ2-3; V: TRBV15; D: TRBD2; size: few; CDR3: CATSSHLSTSGGAPTDTQYF; DNA: TGTGCCACCAGCAGTCACCTGTCGACTAGCGGGGGGGCTCCCACAGATACGCAGTATTTT
J: TRBJ1-6; V: TRBV7-2; D: NA; size: once; CDR3: CASTGEGNSPLHF; DNA: TGTGCCAGCACGGGAGAGGGTAATTCACCCCTCCACTTT
J: TRBJ2-1; V: TRBV7-2; D: NA; size: once; CDR3: CASSLAGRGEQFF; DNA: TGTGCCAGCAGCTTAGCGGGTAGGGGTGAGCAGTTCTTC
J: TRBJ2-3; V: TRBV11-2; D: TRBD1; size: NA; CDR3: CASSPGTANTDTQYF; DNA: TGTGCCAGCAGCCCCGGGACAGCTAATACAGATACGCAGTATTTT
J: TRBJ1-5; V: TRBV28; D: NA; size: NA; CDR3: CASSFEVSGNQPQHF; DNA: TGTGCCAGCAGTTTTGAAGTCTCGGGCAATCAGCCCCAGCATTTT
J: TRBJ1-1; V: TRBV29-1; D: NA; size: NA; CDR3: CSASHRGTEAFF; DNA: TGCAGCGCGTCCCACCGGGGCACTGAAGCTTTCTTT
J: TRBJ2-5; V: TRBV11-2; D: TRBD1; size: NA; CDR3: CASSLILQTGGLKETQYF; DNA: TGTGCCAGCAGCTTAATCCTCCAGACAGGGGGCTTGAAGGAGACCCAGTACTTC
J: TRBJ2-7; V: TRBV9; D: TRBD1; size: NA; CDR3: CASSVATGQGYEEQYF; DNA: TGTGCCAGCAGCGTAGCTACAGGACAGGGGTATGAAGAGCAGTACTTC
J: TRBJ1-1; V: TRBV6-5; D: NA; size: NA; CDR3: CASRTVMNTEAFF; DNA: TGTGCCAGCAGGACAGTTATGAACACTGAAGCTTTCTTT
J: TRBJ1-1; V: TRBV6-6; D: NA; size: few; CDR3: CASSLQGYGTEAFF; DNA: TGTGCCAGCAGCCTACAGGGTTATGGCACTGAAGCTTTCTTT
J: TRBJ2-2; V: TRBV27; D: TRBD1; size: NA; CDR3: CASSSLDRLTNTGELFF; DNA: TGTGCCAGCAGTTCCCTGGACAGGTTGACGAACACCGGGGAGCTGTTTTTT
J: TRBJ2-1; V: TRBV7-3; D: TRBD2; size: NA; CDR3: CASSRLAGGGNEQFF; DNA: TGTGCCAGCAGCCGACTAGCGGGGGGTGGGAATGAGCAGTTCTTC